These 22 T cell receptor beta chains share one sample of origin, sequenced in a study of CD8+CD57+ T cells in acquired aplastic anemia. The template for TCR beta VDJ and CDR3 sequence profiling was genomic DNA. In TCRdb, the reads were re-called with MiXCR into one record per CDR3 protein. This table holds around 170,000 distinct CDR3 sequences, around 60% found once. Sequenced: sorted CD4+, CD8+, or CD8+CD57+ T cells (not recorded which) from PBMCs. Receptors originate from a human donor in good health.

This rearrangement joins TRBV2 to TRBJ1-6; D possibly corresponds to TRBD1 (6 bases). Trimming removed 6 bases at V and 3 bases at J, with 12 bases between. CDR3 length: 15 amino acids. CDR1 SNHLY and CDR2 FYNNEI come from the germline V gene. DNA for the CDR3: TGTGCCAGCAGGGAGGGGGGATACTATAATTCACCCCTCCACTTT. It specifies CASREGGYYNSPLHF.

The rearrangement uses TRBV15 and TRBJ2-3; 7 bases fit TRBD1. The CDR3 covers 15 residues. The trim removed 10 bases at V and 5 bases at J, leaving 15 bases unmatched. The germline gives CDR1 LNHNV, CDR2 YYDKDF (reference sequence). CDR3 amino acids: CASSDWGQQGDTQYF. CDR3 DNA sequence: TGTGCCAGCAGTGACTGGGGACAGCAGGGAGATACGCAGTATTTT.

The chain employs TRBV10-2 and TRBJ2-3, with 8 bases aligning to TRBD2. CDR1 and CDR2 from the germline V gene are WSHSY and SAAADI. CDR3 length: 15 amino acids. V was pared by 6 bases and J by 3 bases, with 8 bases of the junction left unmatched. CDR3 coding DNA: TGCGCCAGCAGATCAGCGGGGGTGGAGACAGATACGCAGTATTTT. This sequence encodes CASRSAGVETDTQYF.

This chain joins TRBV7-9 and TRBJ2-7; weak D call: TRBD1 (5 bases). Deletions cut 2 bases from V and 2 bases from J, with 10 bases between. The CDR3 length is 14 residues. Germline CDR1 and CDR2: SEHNR and FQNEAQ (reference sequence). The CDR3 region has the DNA TGTGCCAGCAGCTTACAGGGCCGAGCCTACGAGCAGTACTTC. Protein: CASSLQGRAYEQYF.

The chain employs TRBV2 and TRBJ1-5; D is possibly TRBD1 (6 bases). The CDR3 sequence is 15 residues long. Per the germline V gene, CDR1 is SNHLY and CDR2 is FYNNEI. V was shortened by 5 bases and J by 5 bases, with 16 bases between the two germline ends. CDR3: CASSYSGGRYQPQHF. In DNA, the CDR3 is TGTGCCAGCAGTTACTCTGGGGGCAGGTATCAGCCCCAGCATTTT.

V gene TRBV7-6 combines with J gene TRBJ2-3; D uncertain. The CDR3 covers 13 residues. CDR1 is SGHVS, CDR2 FNYEAQ, per germline. V was cut by 1 base and J by 8 bases, with 10 bases left in between. The CDR3 sequence: CASSLEIVATQYF. The DNA of the CDR3 is TGTGCCAGCAGCTTAGAGATAGTGGCTACGCAGTATTTT.

This clonotype appeared many times. The chain couples TRBV24-1 to TRBJ2-2, with D perhaps matching TRBD2 (5 bases). The CDR3 consists of 11 residues. V lost 9 bases and J lost 6, with 7 bases in between. In germline, CDR1 is KGHDR, CDR2 SFDVKD. The CDR3 DNA follows: TGTGCCACCGAGGGTGCCGGGGAGCTGTTTTTT. It yields the protein CATEGAGELFF.

A few counts support this clonotype. The chain employs TRBV2 and TRBJ2-7, with 10 nucleotides matching TRBD1. The CDR3 loop spans 17 amino acids. With V trimmed by 6 bases and J by 2 bases, 13 bases remained unmatched. Looked up from germline, CDR1 is SNHLY and CDR2 is FYNNEI. The CDR3 sequence: CASSVLPGQGLPYEQYF. The DNA of the CDR3 is TGTGCCAGCAGCGTATTACCGGGACAGGGGTTGCCCTACGAGCAGTACTTC.

This clonotype was counted ten times or more. The CDR3 nucleotides are TGCGCCAGCAGCGTTACCCCGTACTCCTACGAGCAGTACTTC. Encoded protein: CASSVTPYSYEQYF. This chain connects TRBV4-3 to TRBJ2-7; no firm D call. The CDR3 has 14 amino acids. Germline CDR1 LGHNA, CDR2 YSLEER. V lost 5 bases and J 0 bases, leaving 11 bases between the germline ends.

In its sample, this clonotype was seen many times. V is TRBV28 and J is TRBJ1-1; D may be TRBD1 (5 bases). This CDR3 contains 16 residues. Germline values: CDR1 MDHEN, CDR2 SYDVKM. Trimming left V 5 bases short and J 1 base short, with 17 bases between. Here the CDR3 reads CASSPPDKYENTEAFF. CDR3 sequence (DNA): TGTGCCAGCAGTCCTCCGGACAAATACGAGAACACTGAAGCTTTCTTT.

This clonotype was found a few times. The chain has TRBV20-1 and TRBJ2-7; no definite D call. CDR1 is DFQATT, CDR2 SNEGSKA, per germline (reference sequence). This CDR3 has 13 residues. The V gene lost 3 bases and the J gene lost 0 bases, with 9 bases spanning the gap. The CDR3 bases are TGCAGTGCTAGGATCGGTGGCTCCTACGAGCAGTACTTC. Amino acid sequence: CSARIGGSYEQYF.

This clonotype was seen many times. V and J are TRBV4-2 and TRBJ2-7; the D gene is possibly TRBD2 (5 bases). Trimming left V 4 bases short and J 6 bases short, with 10 bases between. Germline CDR1 LGHNA, CDR2 YNFKEQ. This CDR3 is 12 amino acids long. As DNA, the CDR3 is TGTGCCAGCAGCCCTGGGAGTACCGAGCAGTACTTC. Translating it yields CASSPGSTEQYF.

Only one count was recorded for this clonotype. This rearrangement joins TRBV19 to TRBJ1-1; D perhaps matches TRBD1 (5 bases). Germline values: CDR1 LNHDA, CDR2 SQIVND (reference sequence). Trimming took 6 bases from V and 4 from J, leaving 12 bases between them. The CDR3 loop spans 13 amino acids. The CDR3 protein is CASRRQFGTEAFF. CDR3 in DNA: TGTGCCAGTAGGCGACAGTTCGGCACTGAAGCTTTCTTT.

This clonotype came up a few times. The chain recombines TRBV20-1 with TRBJ2-7; the match to TRBD2 covers 8 bases. The ends lost 0 bases at V and 3 bases at J; junction bases unmatched: 7. This CDR3 is built from 15 residues. Germline lookup yields CDR1 DFQATT and CDR2 SNEGSKA (reference sequence). The CDR3 loop reads CSARDTDSGIYEQYF. CDR3 DNA: TGCAGTGCTAGAGACACGGATAGCGGGATCTACGAGCAGTACTTC.

V and J are TRBV7-8 and TRBJ1-5, with 9 bases aligning to TRBD1. Losses at the gene ends were 5 bases for V and 6 bases for J; bases not matched to a gene: 5. The germline gives CDR1 SGHVS, CDR2 FQNEAQ. CDR3 size: 14 residues. CDR3 in amino acids: CASSPGQGSQPQHF. DNA of the CDR3: TGTGCCAGCAGCCCAGGACAGGGGAGTCAGCCCCAGCATTTT.

This sequence joins TRBV7-9 and TRBJ2-7; 13 bases fit TRBD2. J lost 2 bases, V lost 5 bases, and 3 bases had no gene match. Germline V gives CDR1 SEHNR, CDR2 FQNEAQ (reference sequence). The CDR3 is made up of 15 amino acids. The CDR3 sequence: CASSLTSGGAYEQYF. The CDR3 DNA reads TGTGCCAGCAGCCTAACTAGCGGGGGGGCCTACGAGCAGTACTTC.

V and J are TRBV7-3 and TRBJ2-1, with D uncertain. Trimming pared 2 bases from V and 5 bases from J, leaving 7 bases between. The CDR3 is made up of 13 amino acids. Germline V CDR1 and CDR2: SGHTA, FQGTGA. CDR3: CASSLLSDNEQFF. In nucleotides, the CDR3 is TGTGCCAGCAGCTTACTTTCCGACAATGAGCAGTTCTTC.

Comments on this clonotype: Since no conserved phenylalanine or tryptophan closes the CDR3, a read error is the likely cause. The DNA is omitted, as the CDR3 cannot be located on it reliably, and the CDR3 follows TCRdb's listing. J is TRBJ2-7 and V is TRBV7-3. The CDR3 spans 13 amino acids, including both terminal residues. Germline V gene sequence: CDR1 SGHTA, CDR2 FQGTGA. CDR3 sequence reads: CASSPRGAPTSST.

The chain is built from TRBV12-3 or TRBV12-4 and TRBJ1-2; weak D call: TRBD1 (5 bases). This CDR3 is built from 13 residues. Trimming took 7 bases from V and 0 from J, leaving 9 bases between them. CDR3 sequence reads: CASKLQANYGYTF. The CDR3 coding sequence is TGTGCCAGCAAATTACAGGCTAACTATGGCTACACCTTC.

The V gene is TRBV7-2, the J gene TRBJ1-2; a weak D match, TRBD1 (5 bases). The CDR3 has 13 amino acids. Looked up from germline, CDR1 is SGHTA and CDR2 is FQGNSA. V was clipped by 0 bases and J by 6 bases, with 8 bases between them. CDR3 coding DNA: TGTGCCAGCAGCTTAGCCGGGGCTAATGGCTACACCTTC. It encodes CASSLAGANGYTF.

This clonotype showed up just a few times. This CDR3 is CSARDRTQYF. The CDR3 DNA is TGCAGTGCTAGAGATAGGACCCAGTACTTC. This chain joins TRBV20-1 and TRBJ2-5, with D uncertain. Trimming took off 0 bases at V and 7 bases at J, with 3 bases between the two ends. This CDR3 contains 10 residues. Germline CDR1 is DFQATT and CDR2 is SNEGSKA (reference sequence).

The chain uses TRBV7-6 and TRBJ2-7; D gene ambiguous. V lost 5 bases, J lost 6 bases, and 23 bases lay in between. This CDR3 has 16 residues. Germline V gives CDR1 SGHVS, CDR2 FNYEAQ. CDR3 sequence (DNA): TGTGCCAGCAGCCCCTTTCGTGCAGACCCAGCCCGCGAGCAGTACTTC. The encoded protein is CASSPFRADPAREQYF.